This T cell receptor (beta chain) emerged from a study of CD8 T cells in Susac syndrome. The RNA input was about 0.5 to 1 ug, and it was reverse transcribed with random hexamers. TCRdb re-analysed the immunoSEQ multiplex PCR reads in MiXCR, keeping a single row per CDR3 protein. This table has 120,000 or so distinct CDR3 sequences, 90% to 95% appearing once. Germline V gene data show CDR1 as SGHTA and CDR2 as FQGNSA. The CDR3 totals 15 residues. V lost 6 bases, J lost 1 base, and 12 bases lay in between. Source material: CD4+ T cells from PBMCs. The clonotype was recovered from a human donor in good health. V gene TRBV7-2 combines with J gene TRBJ2-2; TRBD1 might be the D (6 bases). The CDR3 sequence: CASRESTGNTGELFF. In DNA form, the CDR3 reads TGTGCCAGCAGGGAGTCGACAGGGAACACCGGGGAGCTGTTTTTT.